This paragraph reports one TCR beta chain. Antigen specificity is unknown. The CDR3 totals 18 residues. V lost 0 bases and J lost 3; bases outside the gene matches: 12. Germline CDR1 is SGHTA and CDR2 is FQGNSA. Separate sequencing covered autoproliferating (CFSE-dim) and non-proliferating (CFSE-high) T cells from stimulus-free culture. Cultures began with approximately 4.5x10^7 CFSE-labeled PBMCs, unstimulated for six to seven days, with replicate wells pooled. CFSE at 0.5 uM labeled the PBMCs, which were then cultured unstimulated. The record originates from a study of memory B cells and T cells in multiple sclerosis. Study-level points and caveats: Clone-set sizes differed between compartments, so shared clonotype counts needed normalization.

Clones were sequenced by immunoSEQ multiplex PCR, and TCRdb holds only the in-frame ones, with some missing. Here the sample spans approximately 47,000 clones, around 80% being singletons. Material: PBMCs from blood kept in culture. This rearrangement joins TRBV7-2 to TRBJ2-7, with 9 bases identical to TRBD1. This TCR was sampled from a human donor with multiple sclerosis. The CDR3 spells CASSLAMFDRGRVYEQYF. CDR3 coding DNA: TGTGCCAGCAGCTTAGCGATGTTTGACAGGGGGAGAGTCTACGAGCAGTACTTC.